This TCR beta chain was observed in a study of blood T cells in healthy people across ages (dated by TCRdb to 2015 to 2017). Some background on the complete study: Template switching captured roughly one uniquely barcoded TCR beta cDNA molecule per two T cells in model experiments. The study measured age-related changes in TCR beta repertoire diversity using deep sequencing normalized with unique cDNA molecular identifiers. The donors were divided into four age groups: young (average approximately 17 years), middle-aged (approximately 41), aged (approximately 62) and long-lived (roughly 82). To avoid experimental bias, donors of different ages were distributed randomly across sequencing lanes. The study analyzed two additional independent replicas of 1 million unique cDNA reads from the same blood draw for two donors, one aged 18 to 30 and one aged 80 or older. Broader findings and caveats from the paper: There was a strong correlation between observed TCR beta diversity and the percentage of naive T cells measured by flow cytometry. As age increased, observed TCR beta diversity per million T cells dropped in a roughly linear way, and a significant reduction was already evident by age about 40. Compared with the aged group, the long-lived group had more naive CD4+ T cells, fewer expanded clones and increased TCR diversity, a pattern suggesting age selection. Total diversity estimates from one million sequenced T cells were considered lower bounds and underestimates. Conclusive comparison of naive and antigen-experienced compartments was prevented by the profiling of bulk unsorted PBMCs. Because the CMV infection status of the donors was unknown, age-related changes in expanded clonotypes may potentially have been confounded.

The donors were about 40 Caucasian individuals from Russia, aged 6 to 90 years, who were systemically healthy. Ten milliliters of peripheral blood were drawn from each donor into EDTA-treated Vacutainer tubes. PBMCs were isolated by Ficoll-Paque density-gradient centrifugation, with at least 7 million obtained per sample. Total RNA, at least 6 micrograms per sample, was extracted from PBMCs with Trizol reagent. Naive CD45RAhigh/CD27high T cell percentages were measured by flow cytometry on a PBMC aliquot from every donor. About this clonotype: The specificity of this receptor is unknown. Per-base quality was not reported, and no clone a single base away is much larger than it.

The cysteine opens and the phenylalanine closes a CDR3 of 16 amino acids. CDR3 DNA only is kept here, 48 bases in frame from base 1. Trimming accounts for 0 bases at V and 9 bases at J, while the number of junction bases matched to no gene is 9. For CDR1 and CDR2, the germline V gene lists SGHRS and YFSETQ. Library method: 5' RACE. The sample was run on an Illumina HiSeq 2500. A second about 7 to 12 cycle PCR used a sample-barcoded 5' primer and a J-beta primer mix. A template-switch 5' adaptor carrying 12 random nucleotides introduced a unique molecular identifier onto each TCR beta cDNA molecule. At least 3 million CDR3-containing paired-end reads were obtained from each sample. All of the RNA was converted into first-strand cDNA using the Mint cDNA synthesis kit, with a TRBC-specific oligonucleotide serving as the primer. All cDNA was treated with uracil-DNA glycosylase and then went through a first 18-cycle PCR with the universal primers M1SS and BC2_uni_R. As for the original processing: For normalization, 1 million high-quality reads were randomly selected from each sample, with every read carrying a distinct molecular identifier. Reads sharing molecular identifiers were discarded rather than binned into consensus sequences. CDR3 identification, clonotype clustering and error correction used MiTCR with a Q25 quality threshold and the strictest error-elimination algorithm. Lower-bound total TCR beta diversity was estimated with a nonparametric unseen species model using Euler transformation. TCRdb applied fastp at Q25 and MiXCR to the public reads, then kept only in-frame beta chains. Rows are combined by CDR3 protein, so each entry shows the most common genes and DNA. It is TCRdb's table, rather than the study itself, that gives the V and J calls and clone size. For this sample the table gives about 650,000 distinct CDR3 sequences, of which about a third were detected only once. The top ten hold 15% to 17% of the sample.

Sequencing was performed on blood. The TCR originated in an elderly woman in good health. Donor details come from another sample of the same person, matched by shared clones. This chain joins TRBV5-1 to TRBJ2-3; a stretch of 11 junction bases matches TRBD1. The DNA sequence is TGCGCCAGCAGCTTGGAGGTGGGGGGACAGGGGGACACGCAGTATTTT. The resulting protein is CASSLEVGGQGDTQYF. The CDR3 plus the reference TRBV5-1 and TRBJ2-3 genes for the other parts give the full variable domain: KAGVTQTPRYLIKTRGQQVTLSCSPISGHRSVSWYQQTPGQGLQFLFEYFSETQRNKGNFPGRFSGRQFSNSRSEMNVSTLELGDSALYLCASSLEVGGQGDTQYFGPGTRLTVL.